The source of this T cell receptor (beta chain) is a study of a mutant IDH1 vaccine in newly diagnosed glioma. On the study more broadly: Patients began vaccination 4-6 weeks after radiotherapy alone, or with temozolomide cycles. Patients arrived already treated with radiotherapy, temozolomide, or both, most having had both. General study results and limits: In approximately 93% of patients, immune responses induced by the vaccine occurred.

Remarks on this clone: Its target is not known.

Time point of the sample: week 35, safety follow-up. Doses consisted of 300 ug of mutant IDH1 20-mer peptide each, paired with topical imiquimod. The donor cohort comprised cases of new WHO grade 3 or 4 IDH1-mutant, ATRX-lost astrocytoma. Trimming removed 3 bases from V and 8 bases from J, with 12 bases in between. Germline CDR1 reads SGHRS; CDR2 reads YFSETQ. CDR3 length: 13 residues. Clones were sequenced by immunoSEQ multiplex PCR, and TCRdb holds only the in-frame ones, with some missing. The data hold tens of thousands of clones, with about nine tenths observed a single time. The V call is TRBV5-1, the J call TRBJ2-4, with a weak D call TRBD2 (5 bases). The sample here was PBMCs, taken from a glioma patient whose treatment included an IDH1 peptide vaccine. The sequence came from a man aged 40-50 years with glioma. The CDR3 DNA follows: TGCGCCAGCAGCTACCCCGGGGATGACATTCAGTACTTC. Protein sequence: CASSYPGDDIQYF.